Listed here are 30 T cell receptor beta chains from one sample, sequenced in a study of response to subunit inactivated influenza vaccine. TCRdb re-called the RT-PCR reads through MiXCR, storing one row per CDR3 protein. This table holds around 530,000 distinct CDR3 sequences, about 17% found once. Specimen: CD4+ T cells sorted from PBMCs, collected roughly 24 months after vaccination. These receptors were collected from a man aged 45 to 75 who received an inactivated influenza vaccine.

This sequence joins TRBV7-2 and TRBJ1-4, with 9 nucleotides matching TRBD1. After removal of 5 bases from V and 6 bases from J, the junction contained 10 bases not matched to a gene. The CDR3 consists of 16 residues. Germline V lookup: CDR1 SGHTA, CDR2 FQGNSA. The CDR3 here is CASSPRTGVGYEKLFF. CDR3 DNA sequence: TGTGCCAGCAGCCCGAGGACAGGGGTTGGTTATGAAAAACTGTTTTTT. The full variable domain, completed using reference TRBV7-2 and TRBJ1-4, is GAGVSQSPSNKVTEKGKDVELRCDPISGHTALYWYRQSLGQGLEFLIYFQGNSAPDKSGLPSDRFSAERTGGSVSTLTIQRTQQEDSAVYLCASSPRTGVGYEKLFFGSGTQLSVL.

This clonotype showed up many times. The V gene is TRBV14, the J gene TRBJ2-7; D is ambiguous. Trimming shortened V by 3 bases and J by 4 bases, and 16 bases separated the two germline ends. The germline V gene has CDR1 SGHDN and CDR2 FVKESK. The CDR3 is 15 residues long. The CDR3 DNA sequence: TGTGCCAGCAGCCAGGCCACGGGTGATACTTACGAGCAGTACTTC. Protein product: CASSQATGDTYEQYF.

Regarding this clonotype: This sequence may be a read error, since a much larger clone differs from it by one base. The CDR3 sequence is CSVARTSQSYEQYF. As DNA, the CDR3 is TGCAGCGTTGCTAGGACTAGCCAATCCTACGAGCAGTACTTC. This chain connects TRBV29-1 to TRBJ2-7, with 8 bases fitting TRBD2. The CDR3 consists of 14 residues. Germline CDR1 is SQVTM and CDR2 is ANQGSEA. V lost 4 bases and J lost 1; bases outside the gene matches: 6.

The J gene is TRBJ1-2, the V gene TRBV5-1; no definite D call. Germline lookup yields CDR1 SGHRS and CDR2 YFSETQ. Deletions cut 4 bases from V and 10 bases from J, with 20 bases between. CDR3 length: 14 residues. The CDR3 reads CASSLGSGPTLYTF. CDR3 nucleotides: TGCGCCAGCAGCCTAGGAAGCGGCCCTACCCTCTACACCTTC.

The chain combines TRBV5-1 with TRBJ2-3; D is unresolved. CDR3 length: 13 residues. Per the germline V gene, CDR1 is SGHRS and CDR2 is YFSETQ. V lost 5 bases and J 11 bases, leaving 18 bases between the germline ends. CDR3 in amino acids: CASREDSALMQYF. CDR3 coding DNA: TGCGCCAGCAGGGAAGATTCAGCATTGATGCAGTATTTT. Drawing the rest from reference TRBV5-1 and TRBJ2-3, the complete variable domain is KAGVTQTPRYLIKTRGQQVTLSCSPISGHRSVSWYQQTPGQGLQFLFEYFSETQRNKGNFPGRFSGRQFSNSRSEMNVSTLELGDSALYLCASREDSALMQYFGPGTRLTVL.

The rearrangement joins TRBV19 to TRBJ2-2; possible D gene TRBD2, 5 bases. Germline CDR1 is LNHDA and CDR2 is SQIVND (reference sequence). Trimming cost V 4 bases and J 4 bases, with 16 bases left between them. CDR3 length equals 16 residues. The CDR3 sequence is CASSTSPGRGTGELFF. CDR3 nucleotides: TGTGCCAGTAGTACCTCCCCGGGCCGGGGCACCGGGGAGCTGTTTTTT.

The J gene is TRBJ2-1, the V gene TRBV7-2; D gene unclear. Germline V gene sequence: CDR1 SGHTA, CDR2 FQGNSA. The CDR3 is made up of 15 amino acids. The V end lost 2 bases, the J end lost 0 bases, and 8 bases lay between the germline ends. CDR3 protein: CASSLNGHSYNEQFF. The CDR3 DNA sequence: TGTGCCAGCAGCTTAAACGGGCACTCCTACAATGAGCAGTTCTTC.

V usage is TRBV12-3 or TRBV12-4 and J usage is TRBJ2-6; D uncertain. V was pared by 9 bases and J by 0 bases, with 6 bases between. The CDR3 is made up of 13 amino acids. CDR3 in DNA: TGTGCCAGTCCGGGCTCTGGGGCCAACGTCCTGACTTTC. Amino acids: CASPGSGANVLTF.

This chain connects TRBV18 to TRBJ2-3, with D possibly matching TRBD1 (6 bases). V was cut by 0 bases and J by 5 bases, with 12 bases left in between. The CDR3 covers 15 residues. In germline, CDR1 is KGHSH, CDR2 LQKENI. The chain's CDR3 is CASSPPKGVGDTQYF. Here the CDR3 DNA reads TGTGCCAGCTCACCACCAAAGGGGGTTGGAGATACGCAGTATTTT.

This clonotype was recorded a few times. This sequence joins TRBV4-1 and TRBJ2-2, with TRBD2 identical over 12 bases. CDR3 length: 17 residues. Germline assignment: CDR1 MGHRA and CDR2 YSYEKL. V shed 3 bases and J 7 bases; nucleotides not matched to a gene: 9. In DNA, the CDR3 is TGCGCCAGCAGCCAGCTACTAGCGGGGGGTTCTGGCGGGGAGCTGTTTTTT. Translating gives CASSQLLAGGSGGELFF.

This clonotype was seen many times. The chain joins TRBV20-1 to TRBJ2-7; the match to TRBD1 covers 8 bases. Losses at the gene ends were 6 bases for V and 4 bases for J; bases not matched to a gene: 11. Germline CDR1 is DFQATT and CDR2 is SNEGSKA (reference sequence). The CDR3 runs to 14 residues. Here the CDR3 reads CSAPSQGGWYEQYF. CDR3 DNA sequence: TGCAGTGCCCCGTCACAGGGGGGCTGGTACGAGCAGTACTTC.

The chain recombines TRBV27 with TRBJ2-1; D might be TRBD1 (6 bases). The CDR3 is 16 residues long. V was cut by 5 bases and J by 0 bases, with 14 bases left in between. Germline V CDR1 and CDR2: MNHEY, SMNVEV (reference sequence). CDR3 residues: CASSLKQGVSYNEQFF. Here the CDR3 DNA reads TGTGCCAGCAGTCTGAAACAGGGTGTCTCCTACAATGAGCAGTTCTTC.

The rearrangement joins TRBV7-2 to TRBJ1-1, with 7 bases fitting TRBD1. The CDR3 is 23 amino acids. Germline V gene sequence: CDR1 SGHTA, CDR2 FQGNSA. V lost 2 bases and J lost 1; bases outside the gene matches: 28. For the CDR3, the DNA is TGTGCCAGCAGCTTATTACCACGGACCCCCCCGACAGGGAAGTTGACCAGGAACACTGAAGCTTTCTTT. Its translation is CASSLLPRTPPTGKLTRNTEAFF. The entire variable domain, with the rest obtained from reference TRBV7-2 and TRBJ1-1, is as follows: GAGVSQSPSNKVTEKGKDVELRCDPISGHTALYWYRQSLGQGLEFLIYFQGNSAPDKSGLPSDRFSAERTGGSVSTLTIQRTQQEDSAVYLCASSLLPRTPPTGKLTRNTEAFFGQGTRLTVV.

This clonotype was seen ten or more times. The genes are TRBV20-1 and TRBJ2-3; 8 nucleotides align to TRBD2. V lost 7 bases and J lost 2; bases outside the gene matches: 8. The germline V gene has CDR1 DFQATT and CDR2 SNEGSKA (reference sequence). The CDR3 has 14 amino acids. CDR3 sequence reads: CSVPNSGITDTQYF. The CDR3 DNA is TGCAGTGTACCGAATAGCGGGATCACAGATACGCAGTATTTT.

This clonotype has a handful of counts. This chain uses TRBV2 with TRBJ2-1; D gene ambiguous. V lost 7 bases and J lost 6, with 7 bases in between. There are 11 residues in the CDR3. The germline V gene encodes CDR1 SNHLY and CDR2 FYNNEI. The CDR3 region is CASNNGNEQFF. The CDR3 nucleotides are TGTGCCAGCAATAACGGCAATGAGCAGTTCTTC.

The gene calls are TRBV6-5 and TRBJ1-4; the match to TRBD1 covers 8 bases. Germline V gene data show CDR1 as MNHEY and CDR2 as SVGAGI. V lost 2 bases and J lost 5; bases outside the gene matches: 7. The CDR3 extends over 16 amino acids. The CDR3 DNA follows: TGTGCCAGCAGTTACGACAGGGGAAACGCAAATGAAAAACTGTTTTTT. This gives the protein CASSYDRGNANEKLFF.

This clonotype showed up many times. V usage is TRBV2 and J usage is TRBJ2-3, with D maybe TRBD2 (6 bases). This CDR3 region has 14 residues. Trimming stripped 5 bases from V and 1 base from J, with 10 bases between. Germline V gene data show CDR1 as SNHLY and CDR2 as FYNNEI. As DNA, the CDR3 is TGTGCCAGCAGTACCCCGGGGGGCACAGATACGCAGTATTTT. It is translated as CASSTPGGTDTQYF. The full variable domain, rest sourced from reference TRBV2 and TRBJ2-3, is EPEVTQTPSHQVTQMGQEVILRCVPISNHLYFYWYRQILGQKVEFLVSFYNNEISEKSEIFDDQFSVERPDGSNFTLKIRSTKLEDSAMYFCASSTPGGTDTQYFGPGTRLTVL.

The V call is TRBV6-6, the J call TRBJ2-7; 9 bases match TRBD1. Losses at the gene ends were 2 bases for V and 7 bases for J; bases not matched to a gene: 3. The CDR3 contains 13 residues. Germline CDR1 MNHNY, CDR2 SVGAGI (reference sequence). The CDR3 region is CASSYQGTGEQYF. DNA of the CDR3: TGTGCCAGCAGTTACCAGGGGACAGGGGAGCAGTACTTC.

V gene TRBV7-2 combines with J gene TRBJ2-7; no clear D. Germline V gene sequence: CDR1 SGHTA, CDR2 FQGNSA. The CDR3 loop spans 16 amino acids. Trimming cost V 0 bases and J 6 bases, with 18 bases left between them. The DNA of the CDR3 is TGTGCCAGCAGCTTAGCGCAGACCCTAACGCCCTTCGAGCAGTACTTC. Protein: CASSLAQTLTPFEQYF.

The chain employs TRBV29-1 and TRBJ2-3, with 10 bases matching TRBD2. This CDR3 region has 14 residues. The germline V gene has CDR1 SQVTM and CDR2 ANQGSEA. V lost 2 bases to trimming and J lost 8 bases; unmatched junction nucleotides: 7. CDR3 in DNA: TGCAGCGTTGAACTAGCGGGGGTTAGCGGTACGCAGTATTTT. It is translated as CSVELAGVSGTQYF.

In its sample, this clonotype was seen many times. This chain connects TRBV6-2 or TRBV6-3 to TRBJ2-1; D gene uncertain. The CDR3 is 17 amino acids. Trimming removed 3 bases from V and 4 bases from J, with 19 bases in between. CDR1 and CDR2 from the germline V gene are MNHEY and SVGEGT. The CDR3 is CASSYSPLGGLYNEQFF. CDR3 DNA: TGTGCCAGCAGTTATTCGCCTTTGGGCGGCCTTTACAATGAGCAGTTCTTC.

The V gene is TRBV20-1, the J gene TRBJ1-5, with D uncertain. The CDR3 has 12 amino acids. Per the germline V gene, CDR1 is DFQATT and CDR2 is SNEGSKA (reference sequence). The V gene lost 5 bases and the J gene lost 7 bases, with 12 bases spanning the gap. This chain's CDR3 is CSASDGSQPQHF. DNA for the CDR3: TGCAGTGCTTCTGACGGTTCGCAGCCCCAGCATTTT.

The chain combines TRBV7-3 with TRBJ1-4, with D tentatively TRBD1 (6 bases). Germline loops: CDR1 SGHTA, CDR2 FQGTGA. With 2 bases removed from V and 3 bases from J, the gap between germline ends came to 10 bases. The CDR3 covers 15 residues. CDR3 residues: CASSLAPGANEKLFF. The CDR3 region has the DNA TGTGCCAGCAGCTTAGCTCCAGGGGCTAATGAAAAACTGTTTTTT.

V gene TRBV9 combines with J gene TRBJ2-1; D not certain. V dropped 3 bases and J dropped 6 bases, with 16 bases sitting between them. The CDR3 loop spans 15 amino acids. Germline CDR1 SGDLS, CDR2 YYNGEE. The DNA of the CDR3 is TGTGCCAGCAGCGCAAACCCTTTGGAAGGCAATGAGCAGTTCTTC. The encoded protein is CASSANPLEGNEQFF.

This chain uses TRBV27 with TRBJ1-6; no clear D. Germline CDR1 reads MNHEY; CDR2 reads SMNVEV (reference sequence). The V and J ends lost 2 bases and 0 bases respectively, with 11 bases between them. This CDR3 is 17 amino acids long. This CDR3 is CASSLKAVSSYNSPLHF. The CDR3 nucleotides are TGTGCCAGCAGTTTAAAGGCCGTGAGCTCCTATAATTCACCCCTCCACTTT.

This clonotype showed up just a few times. This chain uses TRBV18 with TRBJ2-3, with 15 positions matching TRBD2. V trimming: 4 bases; J trimming: 1 base; junction bases outside the gene matches: 9. CDR3 length: 19 amino acids. Germline V gives CDR1 KGHSH, CDR2 LQKENI. As DNA, the CDR3 is TGTGCCAGCTCACAATCACCGGGACTAGCGGGAGGACGCACAGATACGCAGTATTTT. This gives the protein CASSQSPGLAGGRTDTQYF.

This rearrangement joins TRBV12-3 or TRBV12-4 to TRBJ1-5; D is unclear. The length of the CDR3 is 15 residues. Trimming stripped 0 bases from V and 3 bases from J, with 9 bases between. The CDR3 protein is CASSLADQINQPQHF. The CDR3 DNA sequence: TGTGCCAGCAGTTTAGCGGACCAAATCAATCAGCCCCAGCATTTT.

As DNA, the CDR3 is TGCAGCGCTGGACAGGGATCCAACTATGGCTACACCTTC. Translating it yields CSAGQGSNYGYTF. This chain uses TRBV29-1 with TRBJ1-2, with 8 bases that match TRBD1. The V and J ends lost 7 bases and 2 bases, in that order; junction bases with no gene match: 6. Germline V gene sequence: CDR1 SQVTM, CDR2 ANQGSEA. The CDR3 is made up of 13 amino acids.

The gene calls are TRBV2 and TRBJ2-3; D is unresolved. This CDR3 region has 14 residues. Germline V gives CDR1 SNHLY, CDR2 FYNNEI. Trimming removed 4 bases at V and 1 base at J, with 9 bases between. The CDR3 DNA is TGTGCCAGCAGTGTGGTTCCGGGCACAGATACGCAGTATTTT. This encodes CASSVVPGTDTQYF. The full variable domain, rest sourced from reference TRBV2 and TRBJ2-3, is EPEVTQTPSHQVTQMGQEVILRCVPISNHLYFYWYRQILGQKVEFLVSFYNNEISEKSEIFDDQFSVERPDGSNFTLKIRSTKLEDSAMYFCASSVVPGTDTQYFGPGTRLTVL.

This clonotype appeared a few times. V and J are TRBV6-2 or TRBV6-3 and TRBJ1-5; the match to TRBD1 covers 8 bases. The CDR3 runs to 17 residues. CDR1 is MNHEY, CDR2 SVGEGT, per germline. With 2 bases clipped from V and 2 bases from J, the junction kept 8 bases outside the gene matches. Written as DNA, the CDR3 is TGTGCCAGCAGTTACCACCAGACAGGGGTAGGCAATCAGCCCCAGCATTTT. This encodes CASSYHQTGVGNQPQHF.